Below are 14 T cell receptor beta chains sequenced from a single sample in a study of T cells after yellow fever vaccination. MiXCR was run by TCRdb on the 5' RACE reads, yielding one entry per CDR3 protein. In the table there are more than 80,000 distinct CDR3 sequences, roughly 5.2% of which are singletons. The starting material was CD8+ T cells sorted from PBMCs, obtained 10 days after the yellow fever booster vaccination. Receptor source: a man younger than 35 who received the YFV17D yellow fever vaccine.

This clonotype was seen only a few times. The genes are TRBV2 and TRBJ2-5, with D perhaps TRBD1 (6 bases). Germline loops: CDR1 SNHLY, CDR2 FYNNEI. CDR3 length equals 15 residues. Between the trimmed V and J ends, which lost 8 bases and 1 base, there was a span of 17 bases. Here the CDR3 reads CASPPRQGFQETQYF. DNA of the CDR3: TGTGCCAGCCCCCCCCGTCAGGGGTTCCAAGAGACCCAGTACTTC.

A few counts support this clonotype. This sequence joins TRBV20-1 and TRBJ2-1; 8 bases are a match to TRBD2. V lost 7 bases to trimming and J lost 4 bases; unmatched junction nucleotides: 9. Germline V gene sequence: CDR1 DFQATT, CDR2 SNEGSKA (reference sequence). The CDR3 runs 14 residues. CDR3 residues: CSVPGTSDYNEQFF. CDR3 DNA: TGCAGTGTTCCCGGGACTAGTGATTACAATGAGCAGTTCTTC.

This clonotype was found many times. This chain connects TRBV7-8 to TRBJ1-1; 8 bases match TRBD1. Germline V CDR1 and CDR2: SGHVS, FQNEAQ. The CDR3 length is 11 residues. J was trimmed by 10 bases and V by 6 bases; bases with no gene match: 4. The DNA for the CDR3 is TGTGCCAGCAGTCAAACAGGGGGAGCTTTCTTT. It is translated as CASSQTGGAFF.

This clonotype was detected many times. This chain uses TRBV7-8 with TRBJ1-5; D not resolved. Germline CDR1 is SGHVS and CDR2 is FQNEAQ. This CDR3 spans 14 amino acids. Trimming took 5 bases from V and 4 from J, leaving 12 bases between them. DNA for the CDR3: TGTGCCAGCAGCACCCGGGCCTCTAATCAGCCCCAGCATTTT. Its protein product is CASSTRASNQPQHF.

Many counts were recorded for this clonotype. The V call is TRBV4-1, the J call TRBJ2-7; D gene unclear. The germline V gene encodes CDR1 MGHRA and CDR2 YSYEKL. Trimming stripped 0 bases from V and 9 bases from J, with 21 bases between. This CDR3 contains 16 residues. The chain's CDR3 is CASSQDPVARTRVQYF. CDR3 sequence (DNA): TGCGCCAGCAGCCAAGATCCTGTCGCGAGGACCCGGGTGCAGTACTTC.

This clonotype was counted between two and nine times. The chain uses TRBV3-1 and TRBJ1-6; D remains ambiguous. Germline V gene lookup returns CDR1 LGHDT and CDR2 YNNKEL (reference sequence). The CDR3 loop spans 16 amino acids. The V gene lost 0 bases and the J gene lost 10 bases, with 16 bases spanning the gap. The CDR3 sequence is CASSQDQWTLQSPLHF. CDR3 coding DNA: TGTGCCAGCAGCCAAGATCAATGGACTTTACAGTCACCCCTCCACTTT.

The chain uses TRBV7-9 and TRBJ1-5; a possible D gene is TRBD1 (6 bases). With 5 bases removed from V and 2 bases from J, the gap between germline ends came to 19 bases. The germline CDR1 and CDR2 sequences are SEHNR and FQNEAQ (reference sequence). This CDR3 has 17 amino acids. This CDR3 reads CASSITLNRDGNQPQHF. Written as DNA, the CDR3 is TGTGCCAGCAGCATAACTCTTAACAGGGACGGCAATCAGCCCCAGCATTTT.

This clonotype was counted between two and nine times. The CDR3 bases are TGTGCCAGCAGCCCGACAGTGGGGGCCAATTTGTACGTC. Encoded protein: CASSPTVGANLYV. The genes are TRBV2 and TRBJ2-7, with D tentatively TRBD1 (6 bases). The CDR3 runs to 13 residues. Looked up from germline, CDR1 is SNHLY and CDR2 is FYNNEI. Trimming left V 6 bases short and J 12 bases short, with 21 bases between.

This chain uses TRBV6-6 with TRBJ2-5; possibly TRBD2 for D (6 bases). This CDR3 region has 13 residues. With 6 bases removed from V and 5 bases from J, the gap between germline ends came to 13 bases. Germline loops: CDR1 MNHNY, CDR2 SVGAGI (reference sequence). CDR3 region: CASSQTRSETQYF. The CDR3, as DNA: TGTGCCAGCAGCCAGACTAGATCGGAGACCCAGTACTTC.

The rearrangement links TRBV6-4 to TRBJ2-1; 8 bases line up with TRBD2. The CDR3 spans 15 residues. The junction had 9 bases not matched to a gene; V was cut back by 6 bases and J by 5 bases. Germline V CDR1 and CDR2: MRHNA, SNTAGT. CDR3 sequence: CASSREGVLDNEQFF. The CDR3 DNA reads TGTGCCAGCAGCCGGGAGGGAGTACTGGACAATGAGCAGTTCTTC.

This clonotype was detected many times. The chain has TRBV25-1 and TRBJ2-7; TRBD1 matches at 10 bases. Trimming removed 6 bases from V and 6 bases from J; junction bases left unmatched: 14. The CDR3 is made up of 16 amino acids. Per the germline V gene, CDR1 is MGHDK and CDR2 is SYGVNS. This CDR3 is CASSPKVGTGVSEQYV. The CDR3, as DNA: TGTGCCAGCAGCCCGAAAGTCGGGACAGGGGTTTCCGAGCAGTACGTC.

This clonotype came up a few times. This sequence joins TRBV5-5 and TRBJ2-5; possible D gene TRBD2, 6 bases. CDR3 size: 17 residues. The germline gives CDR1 SGHKS, CDR2 YYEKEE (reference sequence). V gave up 0 bases and J gave up 0 bases, with 15 bases separating them. The DNA of the CDR3 is TGTGCCAGCAGCTTGGGAGGCGGGGACTCCTACCAAGAGACCCAGTACTTC. Protein: CASSLGGGDSYQETQYF. Full variable domain (remainder filled in from reference TRBV5-5 and TRBJ2-5): DAGVTQSPTHLIKTRGQQVTLRCSPISGHKSVSWYQQVLGQGPQFIFQYYEKEERGRGNFPDRFSARQFPNYSSELNVNALLLGDSALYLCASSLGGGDSYQETQYFGPGTRLLVL.

The chain joins TRBV4-1 to TRBJ1-2; 7 nucleotides align to TRBD1. Germline CDR1 reads MGHRA; CDR2 reads YSYEKL. CDR3 length equals 15 residues. Trimming at V came to 0 bases and at J to 2 bases, leaving 3 bases not matched to a gene. The CDR3 spells CASSQDTGENYGYTF. The CDR3 coding sequence is TGCGCCAGCAGCCAAGATACAGGGGAAAACTATGGCTACACCTTC.

This rearrangement joins TRBV6-2 or TRBV6-3 to TRBJ2-7; D is unresolved. This CDR3 is built from 14 residues. Germline V gene sequence: CDR1 MNHEY, CDR2 SVGEGT. Trimming cost V 0 bases and J 2 bases, with 8 bases left between them. In DNA, the CDR3 is TGTGCCAGCAGTTACTCGATCCGCCCCTACGAGCAGTACTTC. This codes for CASSYSIRPYEQYF.